This TCR beta chain emerged from a study of T cell changes during pregnancy in multiple sclerosis. TCRdb's table, derived via immunoSEQ multiplex PCR, lists solely in-frame clones and lacks some. The sample lists roughly 60,000 clones, about 90% occurring once. CDR3 length equals 16 residues. The ends were cut back, 1 base at V and 2 bases at J, with 16 bases in the middle. Per germline, CDR1 SQVTM and CDR2 ANQGSEA. The chain employs TRBV29-1 and TRBJ2-3; D unresolved. The sequence came from a female donor with multiple sclerosis, enrolled in a pregnancy study. The source material was CD4+ T cells from peripheral blood mononuclear cells, sampled in the first trimester of pregnancy. CDR3 region: CSVEGLAARSTDTQYF. CDR3 nucleotide sequence: TGCAGCGTTGAAGGATTGGCGGCACGCTCCACAGATACGCAGTATTTT.